This TCR beta chain stems from a study of cytomegalovirus exposure and HLA in healthy donors (dated by TCRdb to 2015 to 2018). For the study in its entirety: According to an earlier analysis of around 600 of the donors, roughly 180 million T cells yielded 117 million unique TCR beta sequences and roughly 280 Gb of sequence data. In addition to the first cohort of hundreds of subjects, a separate validation cohort of over 90 different subjects was used. Using immunosequencing, the study profiled T cell repertoires from roughly 650 subjects and related those repertoires to cytomegalovirus serostatus. In the later analysis, no new phenotypic data were used to find candidate immune exposures; instead, reliance was placed on TCR beta sequences and their occurrence across donors. Because of strong linkage in the cohort, 5 or 6 DR-DQ haplotypes were treated as single units for association and clustering. A later genetic analysis took genome-wide SNP genotypes for about 55% of the 666 donors and used that subset as a discovery cohort. In an earlier analysis of around 540 of the donors, high-throughput TCR beta sequencing was used to judge whether each TCR beta V gene segment behaved as functional or pseudogenic. Alongside the repertoire data, information on donor age, sex, ethnicity and CMV serostatus was compiled. Every repertoire in the discovery cohort had been generated on one and the same sequencing platform. A later analysis re-examined previously published TCR beta repertoires from several hundred donors and added high-resolution HLA genotyping to investigate patterns of TCR occurrence. Typing coverage varied by locus: roughly 629-630 donors for A, B, C, DRB1 and DQB1; about 520 for DQA1; around 570 for DPA1; about 450 for DPB1. To predict cytomegalovirus infection status, the study combined high-throughput TCR immunosequencing, statistical association of individual TCRs with disease status, and machine learning. An early release that covered roughly 600 HLA-typed donors contained 250 to 350 gigabases of sequencing data and 75 million to 100 million unique TCR sequences. The study was designed to test whether signatures of past pathogen exposure could be identified by cataloging public T cell receptors. Of the roughly 400 genotyped donors, over 70% fell in the genetic ancestry cluster associated with self-reported Caucasian donors. Across about 370 genotyped donors of the cohort, an average of approximately 200,000 unique TCR beta nucleotide sequences per donor were sequenced, and around 19% of those sequences were non-productive. HLA typing included class I and class II loci at four-digit resolution. General conclusions and limits of the study: A few of the identified cytomegalovirus-associated TCR beta chains were confirmed in vitro to be specific for cytomegalovirus antigens. Roughly uniform sequencing depth across donors was assumed in presence/absence analyses, although this assumption may not hold. The study listed 150 to 200 TCR beta chains as associated with cytomegalovirus. Most TCR sequences were seen in very few donors, while some public TCRs were found in many individuals. A later analysis reported that several top co-occurrence clusters appeared linked to parvovirus B19, influenza, CMV and Epstein-Barr virus. Most CMV-associated TCR beta chains appeared to be HLA-restricted in a later analysis, and the HLA associations seemed to be driven largely by CMV exposure. Fewer than 20 rarely observed V segments, including chromosome 9 orphons, were excluded from the earlier analysis of almost 600 of the donors because counts were too low. A further reported finding was that TCR beta sequences accurately predicted the HLA-A and HLA-B alleles for most subjects in the first cohort. Cytomegalovirus status was reported to be diagnosed by the classifier with high specificity and sensitivity in both the original and validation cohorts. According to a later analysis, TCR association rates differed among HLA loci, with DRB1 alleles showing the most associated TCRs and HLA-C alleles showing the fewest. Broadly in line with IMGT annotations, most TCR beta V segments showed up in productive rearrangements about 90% or about 30% of the time in an earlier analysis of roughly 590 of the donors. In this cohort, only TCR beta chains were sequenced, and detectable features were limited by the absence of alpha or paired-chain data. Some IMGT-functional V segments, including TRBV6-2 and TRBV6-3, could not be told apart with the 87-base-pair reads, so those segments were excluded. When HLA alleles, especially DR and DQ, strongly co-occurred, TCR associations were difficult to assign to individual alleles. In a later genetic analysis, a missense DCLRE1C variant was associated with V-gene and J-gene trimming of TCR beta chains, and the association was replicated in an independent cohort. The authors suggested that the approach could potentially be generalized to other disease states and immunological phenotypes. The only immune exposure information available for the cohort was CMV serostatus. Correlated functional status among segregating V segments might reflect linkage disequilibrium, but an unknown experimental factor could not be ruled out. A later genetic analysis reported fewer N-insertions in productive TCRs among donors in an Asian-associated ancestry cluster than the approximately 700-donor mean. A later analysis found that HLA-associated TCR beta chains were more clonally expanded and had lower generation probabilities than equally common non-associated chains. Because some donors lacked HLA typing at each locus, the association tests relied only on the typed subset. A group of highly shared sequence variants was considered likely to be a technical artifact of the sequencing pipeline. At a false discovery rate of 0.05, a later analysis linked 16,951 TCR beta sequences to specific HLA alleles.

The cohort was made up of hundreds of healthy bone marrow donors. All cohort members were sampled while nominally healthy, although unrecorded immune exposures were likely present. The donor tested CMV seropositive, placing the donor among the 290 or so seropositive members of the cohort. Each donor provided a peripheral blood sample, and peripheral blood mononuclear cells were used for TCR beta sequencing. The Qiagen DNeasy Blood Extraction Kit was used to extract genomic DNA from the blood cell samples. V drops 4 bases and J drops 4 bases, leaving 13 bases in between. The CDR3 numbers 14 residues from cysteine through phenylalanine. The only DNA kept is the CDR3, 42 bases in frame from the first base. CDR1 and CDR2, per the germline V gene, are ENHRY and SYGVKD. The protocol used for the library was the immunoSEQ multiplex PCR assay. For the multiplex PCR, a mixture combining 60 forward primers for TCR Vbeta segments and 13 reverse primers for TCR Jbeta segments was used. The CDR3 region of rearranged TCR beta genes was amplified from genomic DNA with a multiplex PCR assay. Amplified TCR beta libraries were sequenced as 87-base-pair reads on the Illumina HiSeq System. Per the source publication's procedure: A later analysis counted about 80 million unique TCR beta chains across the 670 or so repertoires, and some 11 million of these chains were shared by at least two donors. Raw reads were error-corrected and collapsed into unique sequences with a nearest-neighbor algorithm that merged closely related sequences to remove PCR and sequencing errors. To assign V, D and J gene segments, CDR3 sequences were aligned to IMGT reference sequences. For a sequence to be retained, at least a six-nucleotide match to both a V gene segment and a J gene segment was required. A rearrangement counted as productive if the CDR3 had no stop codons and remained in frame with V and J, and every other rearrangement counted as non-productive. CDR3 was defined according to IMGT convention as the region running from the second conserved V-encoded cysteine to the conserved J-encoded phenylalanine. In an earlier analysis of more than 550 of the donors, sequences lacking an unambiguous match to a single V gene segment were excluded. In an earlier analysis of about 590 of the donors, a V segment was called functional when productive rearrangements were above 56.7%, and segregating when the standard deviation between donors exceeded 5%. A statistical classification framework was developed to diagnose cytomegalovirus status using the catalog of TCR beta chain sequences. In a later analysis, TCR nucleotide sequences were compared against IMGT/GENE-DB human TR gene sequences so that V and J genes could be assigned. The TCRdist pipeline was used in a later analysis to assign CDR3 sequences and most-parsimonious VDJ recombination scenarios. A later analysis defined each TCR beta chain by its CDR3 amino acid sequence plus V-gene family, and excluded reads lacking a unique V-gene family. A later analysis removed 450 to 600 highly shared, low-generation-probability nucleotide sequences to deal with suspected cross-contamination and a sequencing artifact. In a later analysis, a clonal expansion index was calculated for each public chain from normalized within-repertoire ranks of inferred template counts. In a later analysis, generation probabilities were computed using a VDJ recombination model fitted to out-of-frame rearrangements, and the results were checked against IGoR. Hypergeometric tests were used in a later analysis to score TCR-TCR, TCR-HLA and TCR-CMV co-occurrence, with a repertoire-size bias correction applied to the TCR pairs. False discovery rates were estimated in a later analysis by permuting HLA or CMV assignments 20 times. A later analysis grouped co-occurring TCRs with DBSCAN, adding TCRdist sequence similarity when clustering within HLA-allele-positive subsets. Repertoires with fewer than 30,000 or more than 120,000 public chains, plus five repertoires with anomalous nucleotide sharing, were excluded from co-occurrence clustering. Sourced from immuneACCESS, this table was stored by TCRdb with only in-frame sequences that have V and J called. A share of the clones is absent; for the studies checked, an unresolved V gene accounts for under half, and the remainder has no known explanation. V and J calls and clone size are those listed in that table; D and trimming were worked out from the DNA. This sample holds some 65,000 clones; about 72% were observed only once. The top ten hold around 3% of the sample.

A remark on this clone: Its specific antigen is unknown. No clone much larger than this one lies a single base away; base qualities are absent.

The receptor was derived from a girl between 10 and 17 years old in good health and CMV-seropositive. The sequenced material came from PBMCs. Recombination linked TRBV10-3 to TRBJ1-2; a confident D gene designation cannot be given. The DNA sequence follows: TGTGCCATCAGTGTTGAGGGCGCGGGCTATGGCTACACCTTC. Its amino acids are CAISVEGAGYGYTF.